These 19 T cell receptor beta chains came from one sample sequenced in a study of blood T cell repertoires in COVID-19. TCRdb's copy holds only in-frame clones and misses some; the assay was immunoSEQ multiplex PCR. Of about 210,000 clones listed, about nine tenths are singletons. Material for sequencing was peripheral blood. These TCRs come from a middle-aged man with acute or convalescent COVID-19.

A single count supports this clone. V gene TRBV2 combines with J gene TRBJ1-5; perhaps TRBD1 as D (5 bases). The CDR3 loop spans 14 amino acids. Trimming removed 4 bases at V and 0 bases at J, with 7 bases between. In germline, CDR1 is SNHLY, CDR2 FYNNEI. This CDR3 is CASSGQRSNQPQHF. CDR3 coding DNA: TGTGCCAGCAGTGGACAGCGTAGCAATCAGCCCCAGCATTTT. Filled out from reference TRBV2 and TRBJ1-5, the complete variable domain reads EPEVTQTPSHQVTQMGQEVILRCVPISNHLYFYWYRQILGQKVEFLVSFYNNEISEKSEIFDDQFSVERPDGSNFTLKIRSTKLEDSAMYFCASSGQRSNQPQHFGDGTRLSIL.

The chain recombines TRBV11-2 with TRBJ1-1; perhaps TRBD1 as D (5 bases). The CDR3 has 19 amino acids. V was pared by 5 bases and J by 1 base, with 26 bases between. Germline CDR1 SGHAT, CDR2 FQNNGV. The DNA of the CDR3 is TGTGCCAGCAGCCCTTGGGGGAGGGAGGTAGCAGCGCCGAACACTGAAGCTTTCTTT. Its protein product is CASSPWGREVAAPNTEAFF.

The chain joins TRBV27 to TRBJ1-1; possible D gene TRBD1, 6 bases. V gave up 6 bases and J gave up 6 bases, with 14 bases separating them. CDR1 and CDR2 (germline): MNHEY, SMNVEV (reference sequence). This CDR3 has 13 residues. The CDR3 sequence: CASRPGQFAEAFF. CDR3 bases: TGTGCCAGCAGACCCGGACAGTTCGCTGAAGCTTTCTTT.

V and J are TRBV19 and TRBJ1-2, with no clear D. CDR1 and CDR2 (germline): LNHDA, SQIVND (reference sequence). The germline V and J ends were trimmed by 8 bases and 8 bases, with 9 bases remaining between them. The CDR3 totals 10 residues. Here the CDR3 DNA reads TGTGCCAGTTCCATGGGCGGCTACACCTTC. As protein: CASSMGGYTF.

The rearrangement uses TRBV18 and TRBJ2-5, with 9 bases identical to TRBD1. After removal of 4 bases from V and 4 bases from J, the junction contained 10 bases not matched to a gene. CDR1 and CDR2 from the germline V gene are KGHSH and LQKENI. The CDR3 is made up of 16 amino acids. As DNA, the CDR3 is TGTGCCAGCTCACTCCTGGGACAGGGTATGGGAGAGACCCAGTACTTC. The encoded protein is CASSLLGQGMGETQYF.

The chain employs TRBV18 and TRBJ2-1; a weak D match, TRBD2 (5 bases). The CDR3 covers 14 residues. V was shortened by 6 bases and J by 4 bases, with 13 bases between the two germline ends. Per germline, CDR1 KGHSH and CDR2 LQKENI. CDR3 sequence (DNA): TGTGCCAGCTCTACGGACTTCGGTTACAATGAGCAGTTCTTC. It translates to CASSTDFGYNEQFF. The whole variable domain, remainder taken from reference TRBV18 and TRBJ2-1, is NAGVMQNPRHLVRRRGQEARLRCSPMKGHSHVYWYRQLPEEGLKFMVYLQKENIIDESGMPKERFSAEFPKEGPSILRIQQVVRGDSAAYFCASSTDFGYNEQFFGPGTRLTVL.

The chain links TRBV10-3 to TRBJ2-5; possible D gene TRBD1, 6 bases. CDR1 is ENHRY and CDR2 is SYGVKD in the germline V gene. The CDR3 runs to 11 residues. The germline V and J ends were trimmed by 10 bases and 5 bases, with 11 bases remaining between them. The CDR3 reads CATQGWETQYF. For the CDR3, the DNA is TGTGCCACCCAGGGGTGGGAGACCCAGTACTTC.

The chain uses TRBV15 and TRBJ1-1, with TRBD1 identical over 8 bases. V gave up 0 bases and J gave up 5 bases; unmatched junction bases: 14. The germline CDR1 and CDR2 sequences are LNHNV and YYDKDF (reference sequence). The CDR3 has 18 amino acids. CDR3 DNA: TGTGCCACCAGCAGAGATAAGGGGGCAGGGGGCGCAAATACTGAAGCTTTCTTT. Translated, it gives CATSRDKGAGGANTEAFF.

The chain carries TRBV5-4 and TRBJ1-2; the D is unclear. This CDR3 has 13 residues. Germline V lookup: CDR1 SGHNT, CDR2 YYREEE (reference sequence). V lost 3 bases to trimming and J lost 4 bases, with 10 bases between them. CDR3 DNA sequence: TGTGCCAGCAGCTCCAACGCAGGCTATGGCTACACCTTC. As protein: CASSSNAGYGYTF.

Here the CDR3 reads CASKLGPSYNEQFF. As DNA, the CDR3 is TGCGCCAGCAAGTTGGGCCCCTCCTACAATGAGCAGTTCTTC. This rearrangement joins TRBV4-1 to TRBJ2-1, with unresolved D. Germline CDR1 and CDR2: MGHRA and YSYEKL. This CDR3 comprises 14 residues. V lost 7 bases, J lost 0 bases, and 10 bases lay in between.

V and J are TRBV2 and TRBJ2-3; tentatively, D is TRBD2 (6 bases). V lost 3 bases and J lost 0, with 10 bases in between. Germline V gene lookup returns CDR1 SNHLY and CDR2 FYNNEI. The length of the CDR3 is 15 residues. CDR3 protein: CASSEETSSTDTQYF. CDR3 in DNA: TGTGCCAGCAGTGAGGAGACTAGTAGCACAGATACGCAGTATTTT. The entire variable domain, with the rest obtained from reference TRBV2 and TRBJ2-3, is as follows: EPEVTQTPSHQVTQMGQEVILRCVPISNHLYFYWYRQILGQKVEFLVSFYNNEISEKSEIFDDQFSVERPDGSNFTLKIRSTKLEDSAMYFCASSEETSSTDTQYFGPGTRLTVL.

In its sample, this clone was seen a few times. The chain couples TRBV2 to TRBJ1-1; D call uncertain. This CDR3 has 11 residues. V was shortened by 4 bases and J by 3 bases, with 3 bases between the two germline ends. Germline values: CDR1 SNHLY, CDR2 FYNNEI. CDR3 protein: CASSVYTEAFF. The CDR3 DNA follows: TGTGCCAGCAGTGTCTACACTGAAGCTTTCTTT.

V usage is TRBV14 and J usage is TRBJ2-3, with D perhaps TRBD1 (5 bases). The CDR3 is 15 residues long. In germline, CDR1 is SGHDN, CDR2 FVKESK. Trimming shortened V by 4 bases and J by 1 base, and 12 bases separated the two germline ends. The CDR3 DNA sequence: TGTGCCAGCAGCCGAAATGGACATCGCACAGATACGCAGTATTTT. It encodes CASSRNGHRTDTQYF.

The gene calls are TRBV5-1 and TRBJ2-1, with 9 bases identical to TRBD1. V lost 2 bases to trimming and J lost 8 bases; unmatched junction nucleotides: 5. The CDR3 extends over 14 amino acids. CDR1 SGHRS and CDR2 YFSETQ come from the germline V gene. Here the CDR3 reads CASSFRDRDDEQFF. CDR3 coding DNA: TGCGCCAGCAGCTTCCGGGACAGGGACGATGAGCAGTTCTTC.

The chain joins TRBV19 to TRBJ1-2, with D maybe TRBD1 (6 bases). V gave up 7 bases and J gave up 6 bases, with 27 bases separating them. CDR1 and CDR2 from the germline V gene are LNHDA and SQIVND (reference sequence). The CDR3 runs 17 residues. CDR3 region: CASTSKSVWQGSNGYTF. As DNA, the CDR3 is TGTGCCAGTACCTCGAAATCAGTGTGGCAGGGGAGCAATGGCTACACCTTC. The whole variable domain, filled in from reference TRBV19 and TRBJ1-2, reads DGGITQSPKYLFRKEGQNVTLSCEQNLNHDAMYWYRQDPGQGLRLIYYSQIVNDFQKGDIAEGYSVSREKKESFPLTVTSAQKNPTAFYLCASTSKSVWQGSNGYTFGSGTRLTVV.

The V and J genes are TRBV7-9 and TRBJ2-5, with a possible D match to TRBD1 (7 bases). The CDR3 extends over 13 amino acids. Germline CDR1 and CDR2: SEHNR and FQNEAQ (reference sequence). V was clipped by 8 bases and J by 5 bases, with 15 bases between them. CDR3 bases: TGTGCCAGCGAGCTTGCAGGGGGGGAGACCCAGTACTTC. Translated: CASELAGGETQYF.

Here the CDR3 DNA reads TGCGCCAGCAGCCAAGAAAGAGGGACAGGTCTTTATTCTAATGAAAAACTGTTTTTT. Its protein product is CASSQERGTGLYSNEKLFF. The chain couples TRBV4-3 to TRBJ1-4, with 8 bases lining up with TRBD1. J was trimmed by 3 bases and V by 0 bases; bases with no gene match: 12. The CDR3 is 19 residues long. The V gene's germline CDR1 is LGHNA and CDR2 YSLEER.

The table lists this clone with a count of one. The genes are TRBV27 and TRBJ2-3, with 7 nucleotides matching TRBD2. Germline V gene lookup returns CDR1 MNHEY and CDR2 SMNVEV (reference sequence). The J segment lost 1 base and the V segment lost 4 bases, leaving 5 bases of the junction unmatched. The CDR3 sequence is 15 residues long. As DNA, the CDR3 is TGTGCCAGCAGTTGGGCGGGGGTAGGCACAGATACGCAGTATTTT. This translates into CASSWAGVGTDTQYF.

The chain has TRBV3-1 (or the pseudogene TRBV3-2) and TRBJ1-3; D possibly corresponds to TRBD1 (6 bases). V was clipped by 3 bases and J by 4 bases, with 16 bases between them. The CDR3 loop spans 16 amino acids. CDR1 LGHDT and CDR2 YNNKEL come from the germline V gene (reference sequence). The CDR3 is CASSHPTGYPGNTIYF. The DNA of the CDR3 is TGTGCCAGCAGCCATCCTACAGGGTATCCCGGAAACACCATATATTTT.